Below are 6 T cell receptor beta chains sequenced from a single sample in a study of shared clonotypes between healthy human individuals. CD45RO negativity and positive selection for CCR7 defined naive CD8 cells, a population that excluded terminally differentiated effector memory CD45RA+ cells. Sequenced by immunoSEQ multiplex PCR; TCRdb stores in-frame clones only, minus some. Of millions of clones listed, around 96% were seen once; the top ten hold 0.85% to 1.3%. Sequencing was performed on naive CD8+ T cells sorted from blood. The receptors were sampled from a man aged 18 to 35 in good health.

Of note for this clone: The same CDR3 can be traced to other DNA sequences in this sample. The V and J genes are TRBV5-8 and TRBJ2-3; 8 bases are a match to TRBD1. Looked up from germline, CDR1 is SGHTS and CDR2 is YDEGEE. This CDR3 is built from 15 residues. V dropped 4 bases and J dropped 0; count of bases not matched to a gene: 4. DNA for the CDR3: TGTGCCAGCAGCCCGGGGACAGGTAGCACAGATACGCAGTATTTT. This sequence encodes CASSPGTGSTDTQYF.

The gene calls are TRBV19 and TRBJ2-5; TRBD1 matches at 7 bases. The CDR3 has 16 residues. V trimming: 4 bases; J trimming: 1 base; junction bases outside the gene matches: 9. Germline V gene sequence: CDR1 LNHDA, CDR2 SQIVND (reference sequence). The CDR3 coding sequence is TGTGCCAGTAGTACCCTCAGGGACAGCACCCAAGAGACCCAGTACTTC. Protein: CASSTLRDSTQETQYF.

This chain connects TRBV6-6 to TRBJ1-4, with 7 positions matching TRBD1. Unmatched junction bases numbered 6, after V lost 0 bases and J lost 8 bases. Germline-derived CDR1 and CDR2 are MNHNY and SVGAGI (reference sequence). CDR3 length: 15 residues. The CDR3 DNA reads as TGTGCCAGCAGTTACTCGAGGGACAGTGGGGAAAAACTGTTTTTT. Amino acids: CASSYSRDSGEKLFF.

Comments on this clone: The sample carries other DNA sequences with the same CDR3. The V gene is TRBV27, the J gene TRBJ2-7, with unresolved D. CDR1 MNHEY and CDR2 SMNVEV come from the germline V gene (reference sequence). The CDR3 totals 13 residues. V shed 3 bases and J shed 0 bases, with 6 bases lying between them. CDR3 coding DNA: TGTGCCAGCAGTTTCACCGACTCCTACGAGCAGTACTTC. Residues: CASSFTDSYEQYF.

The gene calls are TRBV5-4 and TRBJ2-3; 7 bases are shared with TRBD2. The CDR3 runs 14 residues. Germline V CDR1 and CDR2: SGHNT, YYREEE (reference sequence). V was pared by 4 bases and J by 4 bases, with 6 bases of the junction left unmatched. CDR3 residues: CASSLGGEADTQYF. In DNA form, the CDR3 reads TGTGCCAGCAGCCTGGGGGGGGAGGCAGATACGCAGTATTTT. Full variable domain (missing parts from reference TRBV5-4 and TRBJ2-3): ETGVTQSPTHLIKTRGQQVTLRCSSQSGHNTVSWYQQALGQGPQFIFQYYREEENGRGNFPPRFSGLQFPNYSSELNVNALELDDSALYLCASSLGGEADTQYFGPGTRLTVL.

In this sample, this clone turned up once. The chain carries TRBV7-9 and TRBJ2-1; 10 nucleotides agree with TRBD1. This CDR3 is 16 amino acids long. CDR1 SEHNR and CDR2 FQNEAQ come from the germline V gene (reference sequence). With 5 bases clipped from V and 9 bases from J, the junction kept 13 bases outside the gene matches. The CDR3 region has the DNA TGTGCCAGCAGCCCAGGACCGGGACAGGGGATGGGTGAGCAGTTCTTC. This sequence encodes CASSPGPGQGMGEQFF.